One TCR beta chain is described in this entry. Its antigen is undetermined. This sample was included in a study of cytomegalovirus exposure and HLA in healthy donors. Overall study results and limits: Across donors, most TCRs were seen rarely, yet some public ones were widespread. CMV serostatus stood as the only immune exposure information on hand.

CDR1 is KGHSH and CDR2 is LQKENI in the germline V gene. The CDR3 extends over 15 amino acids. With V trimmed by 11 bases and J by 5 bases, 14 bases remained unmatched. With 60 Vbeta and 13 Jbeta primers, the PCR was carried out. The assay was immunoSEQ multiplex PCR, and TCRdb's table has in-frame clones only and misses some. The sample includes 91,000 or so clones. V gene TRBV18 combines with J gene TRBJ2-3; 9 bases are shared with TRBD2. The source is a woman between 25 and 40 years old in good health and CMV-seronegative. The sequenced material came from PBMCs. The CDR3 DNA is TGTGCCTCAACACCCGGGCTAGCGGGAATAGATACGCAGTATTTT. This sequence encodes CASTPGLAGIDTQYF.